This TCR beta chain was found in a study of T cells in Graves' hyperthyroidism and ophthalmopathy. Germline V CDR1 and CDR2: SGHAT, FQNNGV. This CDR3 is 15 amino acids long. Graves' hyperthyroidism without ophthalmopathy progression within 18 months was termed stable. Patients with uncontrolled infections, other autoimmune diseases, pregnancy or lactation were excluded. Orbital computed tomography and thyroid ultrasound, together with serum TRAb and thyroxine and clinical symptoms, were used for diagnoses. TCR beta CDR3 region amplification was performed from RNA transcripts. TCR CDR3 regions were first amplified by RT-PCR with HTBI primers. Each CDR3 protein gets one entry after TCRdb re-called the multiplex PCR reads with MiXCR. In the table there are 350,000 to 400,000 distinct CDR3 sequences, more than 13% of which are singletons. Overall study results and limits: The majority of expanded thyroid clonotypes above 0.001 also appeared in blood.

For this clonotype: No antigen is known for it. Sequence at one end of the junction differs from germline and may be a read error.

The chain uses TRBV11-2 and TRBJ2-1, with TRBD2 identical over 8 bases. The TCR sequence derives from a woman in her twenties or thirties with Graves' hyperthyroidism. Source material: blood. CDR3 sequence (DNA): TGTGCCAGCAACTTAGCCAGCGGGGGCTGCAATGAGCAGTTCTTC. It specifies CASNLASGGCNEQFF. The whole variable domain, filled in from reference TRBV11-2 and TRBJ2-1, reads EAGVAQSPRYKIIEKRQSVAFWCNPISGHATLYWYQQILGQGPKLLIQFQNNGVVDDSQLPKDRFSAERLKGVDSTLKIQPAKLEDSAVYLCASNLASGGCNEQFFGPGTRLTVL.